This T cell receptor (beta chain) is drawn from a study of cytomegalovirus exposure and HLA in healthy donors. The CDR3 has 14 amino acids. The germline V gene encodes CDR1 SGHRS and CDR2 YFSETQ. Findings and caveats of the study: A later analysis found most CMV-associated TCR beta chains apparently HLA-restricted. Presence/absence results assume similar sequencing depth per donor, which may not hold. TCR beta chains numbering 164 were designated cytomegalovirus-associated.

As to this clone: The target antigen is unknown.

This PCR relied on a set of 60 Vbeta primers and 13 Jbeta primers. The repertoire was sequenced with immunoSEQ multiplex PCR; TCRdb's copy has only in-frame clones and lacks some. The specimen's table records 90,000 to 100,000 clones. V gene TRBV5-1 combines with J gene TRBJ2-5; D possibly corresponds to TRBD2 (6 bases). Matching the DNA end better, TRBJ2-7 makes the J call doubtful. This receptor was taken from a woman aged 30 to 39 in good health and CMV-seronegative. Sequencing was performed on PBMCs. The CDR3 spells CASTIGNWGDEQYF. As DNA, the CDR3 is TGCGCCAGCACTATCGGTAACTGGGGGGACGAGCAGTACTTC.